A selection of T cell receptor beta chains follows, all from one sample in a study of cytomegalovirus exposure and HLA in healthy donors. Profiled with immunoSEQ multiplex PCR; TCRdb holds only in-frame clones, not every one. The sample lists 150,000 to 200,000 clones; about 80% were seen once. Sequencing was done on a sample of PBMCs. Receptors originate from a man aged 25 to 45 in good health and CMV-seronegative. The CDR3 runs from the conserved cysteine through the conserved F or W. The order of the fields is J gene, V gene, D gene, clone size, CDR3 DNA, CDR3 protein. The D gene is left open where the match is weak. Clone size, where shown, is once, few, many, or a class for clones that have expanded.

j_gene: TRBJ2-1
v_gene: TRBV7-9
d_gene: -
abundance: few
CDR3nt: TGTGCCAGCAGCTCCAACAATGAGCAGTTCTTC
CDR3aa: CASSSNNEQFF

j_gene: TRBJ2-7
v_gene: TRBV7-8
d_gene: TRBD2
abundance: -
CDR3nt: TGTGCCAGCAGCTTAAGGGCGGGGGGCGAGCAGTACTTC
CDR3aa: CASSLRAGGEQYF

j_gene: TRBJ1-3
v_gene: TRBV6-5
d_gene: -
abundance: once
CDR3nt: TGTGCCAGTCCGCCGGCGGACACCATATATTTT
CDR3aa: CASPPADTIYF

j_gene: TRBJ2-5
v_gene: TRBV4-2
d_gene: TRBD1
abundance: few
CDR3nt: TGTGCCAGCAGCCAAGATGAGACAGGGAATATAGAGACCCAGTACTTC
CDR3aa: CASSQDETGNIETQYF

j_gene: TRBJ2-2
v_gene: TRBV9
d_gene: -
abundance: -
CDR3nt: TGTGCCAGCGGATGGGGCAGGAGCACCGGGGAGCTGTTTTTT
CDR3aa: CASGWGRSTGELFF

j_gene: TRBJ1-2
v_gene: TRBV30
d_gene: -
abundance: -
CDR3nt: TGTGCCTGGAGTGTAGGGACAACCCACGGGGGCTACACCTTC
CDR3aa: CAWSVGTTHGGYTF

j_gene: TRBJ1-1
v_gene: TRBV6-5
d_gene: -
abundance: few
CDR3nt: TGTGCCAGCGGCAGGTTAATCACTGAAGCTTTCTTT
CDR3aa: CASGRLITEAFF

j_gene: TRBJ1-2
v_gene: TRBV5-6
d_gene: TRBD1
abundance: -
CDR3nt: TGTGCCAGCAGCCGCTGGGCGGACAGGTTTACTAACTATGGCTACACCTTC
CDR3aa: CASSRWADRFTNYGYTF

j_gene: TRBJ2-5
v_gene: TRBV5-5
d_gene: TRBD1
abundance: -
CDR3nt: TGTGCCAGCACTTCAGGGGGGACCCAGTACTTC
CDR3aa: CASTSGGTQYF

j_gene: TRBJ1-4
v_gene: TRBV19
d_gene: TRBD1
abundance: -
CDR3nt: TGTGCCAGTAGTCGGGCGGGACAGGTGGAAGAACTGTTTTTT
CDR3aa: CASSRAGQVEELFF

j_gene: TRBJ2-7
v_gene: TRBV28
d_gene: TRBD2
abundance: -
CDR3nt: TGTGCCAGCAGTCCTACTAGCGGGACATTCTACGAGCAGTACTTC
CDR3aa: CASSPTSGTFYEQYF

j_gene: TRBJ1-1
v_gene: TRBV5-1
d_gene: -
abundance: -
CDR3nt: TGCGCCAGCAGCTTGGACGTAACGGCTGAAGCTTTCTTT
CDR3aa: CASSLDVTAEAFF

j_gene: TRBJ2-3
v_gene: TRBV4-3
d_gene: -
abundance: -
CDR3nt: TGCGCCAGCAGCCACACCAGGGGAACAGGCGGGGGAAGGACAGATACGCAGTATTTT
CDR3aa: CASSHTRGTGGGRTDTQYF

j_gene: TRBJ2-7
v_gene: TRBV4-1
d_gene: -
abundance: -
CDR3nt: TGCGCCAGCAGCCAAGTCGGGTGGCAGGGCCACGAGCAGTACTTC
CDR3aa: CASSQVGWQGHEQYF

j_gene: TRBJ1-2
v_gene: TRBV6-5
d_gene: -
abundance: -
CDR3nt: TGTGCCAGCAGCCGAGCGGGAGTGGGCTACACCTTC
CDR3aa: CASSRAGVGYTF

j_gene: TRBJ2-2
v_gene: TRBV9
d_gene: TRBD1
abundance: -
CDR3nt: TGTGCCAGCAGCGTCCGGGAAGGACAGGGTACCGGGGAGCTGTTTTTT
CDR3aa: CASSVREGQGTGELFF

j_gene: TRBJ1-2
v_gene: TRBV6-6
d_gene: -
abundance: -
CDR3nt: TGTGCCAGCACCCCGGGGGGGTACTCTGGCTACACCTTC
CDR3aa: CASTPGGYSGYTF

j_gene: TRBJ2-5
v_gene: TRBV5-1
d_gene: -
abundance: few
CDR3nt: TGCGCCAGCAGCTTGGCGGGCAGGGTTGAGACCCAGTACTTC
CDR3aa: CASSLAGRVETQYF

j_gene: TRBJ2-2
v_gene: TRBV5-6
d_gene: TRBD2
abundance: few
CDR3nt: TGTGCCAGCAGCTGGACTAGCACCGGGGAGCTGTTTTTT
CDR3aa: CASSWTSTGELFF

j_gene: TRBJ2-5
v_gene: TRBV25-1
d_gene: -
abundance: few
CDR3nt: TGTGCCAGCAGTTTCTTACAGGGGGGGGAGACCCAGTACTTC
CDR3aa: CASSFLQGGETQYF

j_gene: TRBJ1-5
v_gene: TRBV28
d_gene: TRBD1
abundance: once
CDR3nt: TGTGCCAGCAGTTGGGGCAAACAGGGGGGCGATCAGCCCCAGCATTTT
CDR3aa: CASSWGKQGGDQPQHF

j_gene: TRBJ1-3
v_gene: TRBV7-9
d_gene: -
abundance: -
CDR3nt: TGTGCCTCCCTATCAACGGGGGGAATTGGAAACACCATATATTTT
CDR3aa: CASLSTGGIGNTIYF

j_gene: TRBJ2-7
v_gene: TRBV6-1
d_gene: TRBD1
abundance: -
CDR3nt: TGTGCCAGCAGTGAAAACCCCCCGGACAGGGGTTTCTACGAGCAGTACTTC
CDR3aa: CASSENPPDRGFYEQYF

j_gene: TRBJ2-7
v_gene: TRBV7-9
d_gene: -
abundance: -
CDR3nt: TGTGCCGGCAGCTCAAACGAGCAGTACTTC
CDR3aa: CAGSSNEQYF

j_gene: TRBJ1-1
v_gene: TRBV5-1
d_gene: -
abundance: -
CDR3nt: TGCGCCAGCAGTCGGGACAACTGTGAAGCTTTCTTT
CDR3aa: CASSRDNCEAFF

j_gene: TRBJ1-3
v_gene: TRBV9
d_gene: -
abundance: few
CDR3nt: TGTGCCAGCAGCGCGAAAGTGGACATCTCTGGAAACACCATATATTTT
CDR3aa: CASSAKVDISGNTIYF

j_gene: TRBJ1-6
v_gene: TRBV30
d_gene: -
abundance: -
CDR3nt: TGTGCTTCACACCTCGGAGGTTCGGGCGGGAATTCACCCCTCCACTTT
CDR3aa: CASHLGGSGGNSPLHF

j_gene: TRBJ1-4
v_gene: TRBV13
d_gene: TRBD1
abundance: -
CDR3nt: TGTGCCAGCAGCCCTAGACAGGGGTCGGCTGAAAAACTGTTTTTT
CDR3aa: CASSPRQGSAEKLFF

j_gene: TRBJ2-3
v_gene: TRBV11-2
d_gene: TRBD2
abundance: once
CDR3nt: TGTGCCAGCAGCCGTAGCGGGAGATCAGATACGCAGTATTTT
CDR3aa: CASSRSGRSDTQYF

j_gene: TRBJ2-6
v_gene: TRBV5-1
d_gene: TRBD1
abundance: -
CDR3nt: TGCGCCAGCAGGCACGGGACAGGGGGCTCTGGGGCCAACGTCCTGACTTTC
CDR3aa: CASRHGTGGSGANVLTF

j_gene: TRBJ2-1
v_gene: TRBV5-1
d_gene: TRBD1
abundance: -
CDR3nt: TGCGCCAGCAGCGTGGGACAGGGAGTTTACAATGAGCAGTTCTTC
CDR3aa: CASSVGQGVYNEQFF

j_gene: TRBJ2-1
v_gene: TRBV7-9
d_gene: -
abundance: -
CDR3nt: TGTGCCAGCAGCTTAGAGGGCCTAGCCGACAATGAGCAGTTCTTC
CDR3aa: CASSLEGLADNEQFF

j_gene: TRBJ1-2
v_gene: TRBV19
d_gene: TRBD1
abundance: -
CDR3nt: TGTGCCTCCAGCGCGGACAGGGAGTTTTCCTACACCTTC
CDR3aa: CASSADREFSYTF

j_gene: TRBJ1-2
v_gene: TRBV28
d_gene: -
abundance: -
CDR3nt: TGTGCCAGCAGTTTAAGAGGGGGTGGCTACACCTTC
CDR3aa: CASSLRGGGYTF